A selection of T cell receptor beta chains follows, all from one sample in a study of shared clonotypes between healthy human individuals. Using immunoSEQ multiplex PCR, the repertoire was profiled, and TCRdb retains in-frame clones only, with some absent. The sample records approximately 640,000 clones, approximately 79% being singletons. Sequencing was done on a sample of memory CD4+ T cells sorted from blood. These receptors were obtained from a woman younger than 45 in good health. Each CDR3 is given without its conserved first and last residue. A D gene is named only where the DNA matches it firmly.

CDR3 protein: ASSHHLLAGGGNEQF; V gene: TRBV4-1; D gene: TRBD2
CDR3 protein: ASSIADGGNTIY; V gene: TRBV19; D gene: NA
CDR3 protein: ASRDRGRDTQY; V gene: TRBV7-8; D gene: TRBD1
CDR3 protein: ASDDGSSYNEQF; V gene: TRBV2; D gene: NA
CDR3 protein: ASHRDIDQPQH; V gene: TRBV2; D gene: NA
CDR3 protein: ASSLGGLETQY; V gene: TRBV28; D gene: NA
CDR3 protein: ASSPSGNEQF; V gene: TRBV18; D gene: TRBD2
CDR3 protein: ATATFITGGTEAF; V gene: TRBV19; D gene: TRBD1
CDR3 protein: ASSYGIGQETQY; V gene: TRBV7-7; D gene: NA
CDR3 protein: ASTQGGNYGYT; V gene: TRBV6-5; D gene: TRBD1
CDR3 protein: ASSLDLQGDNEQY; V gene: TRBV11-2; D gene: TRBD1
CDR3 protein: ASSTDSMNTEAF; V gene: TRBV5-1; D gene: NA
CDR3 protein: ASRPKGLADGTGELF; V gene: TRBV5-1; D gene: TRBD2
CDR3 protein: ASSPGGRYEQY; V gene: TRBV18; D gene: NA
CDR3 protein: ASSPGTGGSEQY; V gene: TRBV6-6; D gene: TRBD1
CDR3 protein: ASSLGGWWDRDLLQY; V gene: TRBV7-2; D gene: TRBD1
CDR3 protein: ASTAFYEQY; V gene: TRBV6-1; D gene: NA
CDR3 protein: SVEVQGLRYT; V gene: TRBV29-1; D gene: NA
CDR3 protein: ASSVEARPGAAYNEQF; V gene: TRBV9; D gene: NA
CDR3 protein: ASSLNSGRDYEQY; V gene: TRBV27; D gene: TRBD2
CDR3 protein: ASSVGDRGNSPLH; V gene: TRBV9; D gene: TRBD1
CDR3 protein: ASSAHRAGHEQY; V gene: TRBV11-2; D gene: NA
CDR3 protein: ASSHDYLSTDTQY; V gene: TRBV7-9; D gene: NA